This T cell receptor (beta chain) stems from a study of post-analysis software for immune sequencing data (dated by TCRdb to between 2015 and 2017). Notes on the research overall: The recorded disease courses included relapsing-remitting, secondary progressive and progressive-relapsing multiple sclerosis, and some patients had no subtype annotation. The patient repertoires were set against approximately 10 previously published healthy control repertoires from donors whose ages ranged from about 6 to 25 years. A subset of samples was prepared in parallel using single-end sample barcoding, then pooled and co-amplified after Illumina adapter ligation. What the work shows at the level of the full study, not this receptor alone: Patients showed significantly higher frequencies than controls for a handful of TRBV segments, among them TRBV5-6, TRBV5-1 and TRBV20-1. When samples were clustered directly using the F measure, samples prepared in the same batch co-clustered strongly, which prompted a batch-effect correction. Multiple sclerosis patients had significantly lower normalized Chao1 diversity than controls, a result that suggests substantial peripheral T-cell clonal expansion. The multiple sclerosis patient group was slightly younger than the control group.

CDR3 length: 11 amino acids, cysteine to phenylalanine. Only CDR3 DNA remains: 33 bases, in frame from the first base. Between the V and J ends, shortened by 0 bases and 5 bases respectively, the junction contains 2 bases. For CDR1 and CDR2, the germline V gene (reference sequence) lists DFQATT and SNEGSKA. To demonstrate the VDJtools post-analysis software, the study profiled TCR beta repertoires from the peripheral blood of 10 to 15 young patients with multiple sclerosis. The patients with multiple sclerosis were children and adolescents between about 6 and 17 years of age. Library generation was performed with PCR. TCRdb shows the sequencer as Illumina HiSeq 2500. To reduce PCR and sequencing biases, unique molecular identifiers were built into the TCR beta cDNA libraries. Every 1 to 10 million input T cells yielded approximately 500,000 cDNA molecules, meaning each molecule approximated one T cell. Patient libraries were prepared and sequenced with the same protocol used for the earlier healthy control dataset. Within a given batch, samples were prepared together, multiplexed and sequenced on the same HiSeq lane. On the study's bioinformatics: Raw barcoded reads were processed with MIGEC, discarding single-read molecular identifier groups before consensus assembly and CDR3 extraction. Clonotype tables were post-analysed with VDJtools, and diversity was normalized by down-sampling all datasets to the smallest sample size. Repertoire overlap clustering matched CDR3 amino acid but not nucleotide sequences to correct batch-related cross-sample contamination. TCRdb cleaned the public reads at Q25 with fastp, built clones with MiXCR and kept in-frame beta chains. Every CDR3 protein is listed once, alongside the most common genes and DNA of its rows. The V and J calls, along with clone size, are taken from TCRdb and not from the paper's own processing. The sample table records around 710,000 distinct CDR3 sequences; 46% of these occur just once. The top ten constitute roughly 4.4% of the sample.

This clonotype was detected a few times. The antigen it binds to is not known. No quality values exist for individual bases; no much larger clone is one base distant. In this chain, TRBV20-1 is recombined with TRBJ2-1; the D gene cannot be resolved reliably. This TCR was recovered from a girl aged 10-17 years with multiple sclerosis. The sequenced sample consisted of blood. The nucleotide sequence is TGCAGTGCTAGAGAAAACAATGAGCAGTTCTTC. It specifies CSARENNEQFF.